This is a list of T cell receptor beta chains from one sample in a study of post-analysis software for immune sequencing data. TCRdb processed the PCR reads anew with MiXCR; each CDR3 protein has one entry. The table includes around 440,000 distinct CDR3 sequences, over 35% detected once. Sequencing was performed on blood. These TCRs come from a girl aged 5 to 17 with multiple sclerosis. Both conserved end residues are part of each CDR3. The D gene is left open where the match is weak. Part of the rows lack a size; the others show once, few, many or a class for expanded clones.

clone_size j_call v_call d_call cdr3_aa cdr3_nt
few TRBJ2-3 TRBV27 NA CASSLVRGRTDTQYF TGTGCCAGCAGTTTAGTAAGGGGACGGACAGATACGCAGTATTTT
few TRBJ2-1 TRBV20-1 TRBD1 CSARDGRDRGNEQFF TGCAGTGCTAGAGATGGCCGGGACAGGGGAAATGAGCAGTTCTTC
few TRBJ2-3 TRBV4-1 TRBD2 CASSQGTSGDSYTQYF TGCGCCAGCAGCCAAGGGACTAGCGGGGACTCATATACGCAGTATTTT
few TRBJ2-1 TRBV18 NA CASSPLRDDNEQFF TGTGCCAGCTCACCACTGAGGGATGACAATGAGCAGTTCTTC
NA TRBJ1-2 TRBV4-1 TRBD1 CASSLPGTVYGYTF TGCGCCAGCAGCTTACCCGGGACAGTCTATGGCTACACCTTC
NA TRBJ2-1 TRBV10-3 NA CAISERGNNEQFF TGTGCCATCAGTGAAAGGGGGAACAATGAGCAGTTCTTC
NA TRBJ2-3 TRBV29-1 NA CSGESGDTQYF TGCAGCGGAGAGTCCGGAGATACGCAGTATTTT
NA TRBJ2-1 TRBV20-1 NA CSARPDISDEQFF TGCAGTGCTAGACCCGATATTTCGGATGAGCAGTTCTTC
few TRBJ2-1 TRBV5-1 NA CASSLGLTNNEQFF TGCGCCAGCAGCTTGGGCCTGACCAACAATGAGCAGTTCTTC
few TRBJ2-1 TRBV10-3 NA CAISEWAEQFF TGTGCCATCAGTGAATGGGCAGAGCAGTTCTTC
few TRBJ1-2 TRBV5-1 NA CASSSGYRVDGYTF TGCGCCAGCAGCTCGGGCTACAGGGTGGATGGCTACACCTTC
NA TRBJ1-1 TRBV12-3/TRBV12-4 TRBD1 CASSNDRVDTEAFF TGTGCCAGCAGCAACGACAGGGTCGACACTGAAGCTTTCTTT
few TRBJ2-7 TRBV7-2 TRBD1 CASSLKPTGHYEQYF TGTGCCAGCAGCTTAAAACCGACAGGGCACTACGAGCAGTACTTC
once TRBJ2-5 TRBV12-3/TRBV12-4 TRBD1 CASRIGTAWRTQYF TGTGCCAGCAGGATCGGGACAGCCTGGAGGACCCAGTACTTC
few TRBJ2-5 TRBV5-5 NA CASSYETQYF TGTGCCAGCAGCTATGAGACCCAGTACTTC
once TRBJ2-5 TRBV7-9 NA CASSSYSGRQQETQYF TGTGCCAGCAGCTCATACAGCGGGCGACAGCAAGAGACCCAGTACTTC
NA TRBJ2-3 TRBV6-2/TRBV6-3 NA CASSYSDRTDTQYF TGTGCCAGCAGTTACTCTGATAGGACAGATACGCAGTATTTT
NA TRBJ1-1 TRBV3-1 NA CASSQEGRAAAMNTEAFF TGTGCCAGCAGCCAAGAAGGCAGGGCGGCGGCCATGAACACTGAAGCTTTCTTT
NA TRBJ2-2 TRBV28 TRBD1 CASPPPTGSGTGELFF TGTGCCAGCCCTCCACCGACAGGGAGTGGCACCGGGGAGCTGTTTTTT
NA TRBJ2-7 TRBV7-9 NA CASSSTIDTHYEQYF TGTGCCAGCAGCAGTACCATTGACACGCACTACGAGCAGTACTTC
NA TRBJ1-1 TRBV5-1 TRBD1 CASSLRQGGEAFF TGCGCCAGCAGCTTGAGGCAGGGGGGTGAAGCTTTCTTT
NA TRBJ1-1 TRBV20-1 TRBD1 CSAQRWGTGGSEAFF TGCAGTGCTCAGCGGTGGGGGACAGGGGGATCTGAAGCTTTCTTT
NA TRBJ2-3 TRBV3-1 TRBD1 CASSPGQGIDTQYF TGTGCCAGCAGCCCGGGACAGGGAATAGATACGCAGTATTTT
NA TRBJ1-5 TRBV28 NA CASSPGGGSPNQPQHF TGTGCCAGCAGCCCCGGTGGGGGCAGTCCGAATCAGCCCCAGCATTTT
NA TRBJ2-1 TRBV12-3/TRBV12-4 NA CASSFRPYDEQFF TGTGCCAGCAGTTTCAGGCCGTACGATGAGCAGTTCTTC
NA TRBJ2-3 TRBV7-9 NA CASSSAWGRERADTQYF TGTGCCAGCAGCTCGGCTTGGGGGCGGGAGAGGGCAGATACGCAGTATTTT
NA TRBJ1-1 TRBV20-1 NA CSARSDTEAFF TGCAGTGCTAGGAGTGACACTGAAGCTTTCTTT
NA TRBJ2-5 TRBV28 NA CASSSAGQETQYF TGTGCCAGCAGTTCTGCAGGCCAAGAGACCCAGTACTTC
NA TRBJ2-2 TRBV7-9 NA CASLPGVVNTGELFF TGTGCCAGCCTGCCGGGGGTAGTGAACACCGGGGAGCTGTTTTTT
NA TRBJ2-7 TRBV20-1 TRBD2 CSAKSGRVYEQYF TGCAGTGCCAAAAGCGGGAGGGTCTACGAGCAGTACTTC
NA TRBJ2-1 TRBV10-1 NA CASSHSGNEQFF TGCGCCAGCAGCCATAGTGGCAATGAGCAGTTCTTC
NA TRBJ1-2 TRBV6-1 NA CASSDSYGLPNGYTF TGTGCCAGCAGTGATTCTTACGGCCTACCTAATGGCTACACCTTC
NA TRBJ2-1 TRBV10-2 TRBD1 CASSLGQELYNEQFF TGCGCCAGCAGTTTAGGACAGGAGCTCTACAATGAGCAGTTCTTC
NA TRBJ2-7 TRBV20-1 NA CSARGGAGPYEQYF TGCAGTGCCCGTGGGGGGGCGGGCCCCTACGAGCAGTACTTC
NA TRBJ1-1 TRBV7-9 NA CASSAGGSTEAFF TGTGCCAGCAGCGCCGGAGGGAGCACTGAAGCTTTCTTT
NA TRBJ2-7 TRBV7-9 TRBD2 CASSLASLAGTSEQYF TGTGCCAGCAGCTTAGCATCGCTAGCGGGGACCTCCGAGCAGTACTTC
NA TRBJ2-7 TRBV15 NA CATSRGRGNYEQYF TGTGCCACCAGCAGAGGAAGGGGAAACTACGAGCAGTACTTC
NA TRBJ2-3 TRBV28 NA CASAGYPSTDTQYF TGTGCCAGCGCGGGCTACCCTAGCACAGATACGCAGTATTTT
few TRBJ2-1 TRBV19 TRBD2 CASSTIAGLESGEQFF TGTGCCAGTAGTACCATAGCGGGACTAGAAAGTGGTGAGCAGTTCTTC
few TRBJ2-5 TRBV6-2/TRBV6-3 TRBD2 CASSTTGGGTQYF TGTGCCAGCAGTACGACGGGAGGTGGGACCCAGTACTTC
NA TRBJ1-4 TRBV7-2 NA CASSLQEREKLFF TGTGCCAGCAGCTTACAGGAAAGGGAAAAACTGTTTTTT
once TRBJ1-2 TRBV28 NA CASSFRDTAYGYTF TGTGCCAGCAGTTTCCGGGACACCGCCTATGGCTACACCTTC
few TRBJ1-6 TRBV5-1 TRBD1 CASRIGQGYSSYNSPLHF TGCGCCAGCAGGATCGGACAGGGTTACAGCTCCTATAATTCACCCCTCCACTTT
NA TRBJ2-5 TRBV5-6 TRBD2 CASQRGNQETPYF TGTGCCAGCCAGCGGGGGAACCAAGAGACCCCGTACTTC
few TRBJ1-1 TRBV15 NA CATSRDSYTEAFF TGTGCCACCAGCAGAGATAGCTATACTGAAGCTTTCTTT
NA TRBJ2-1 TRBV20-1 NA CSASPQGGPSNEQFF TGCAGTGCTAGTCCCCAGGGGGGGCCGAGTAATGAGCAGTTCTTC
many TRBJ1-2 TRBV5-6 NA CASSNWWGPSDGYTF TGTGCCAGCAGCAATTGGTGGGGGCCCTCGGATGGCTACACCTTC
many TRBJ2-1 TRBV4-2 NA CASSQENEQFF TGTGCCAGCAGCCAAGAAAATGAGCAGTTCTTC
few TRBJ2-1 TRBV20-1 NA CSARDKAQVNNEQFF TGCAGTGCTAGAGATAAGGCCCAGGTGAACAATGAGCAGTTCTTC